The 21 T cell receptor beta chains presented below share a single source sample, sequenced in a study of identical twins. TCRdb re-analysed the 5' RACE reads in MiXCR, keeping a single row per CDR3 protein. This table holds approximately 230,000 distinct CDR3 sequences, roughly 7.1% found once. These data are also associated with another study on T cells expressing NK-cell markers.

The sample taken for sequencing was CD8+ T cells sorted from blood. These receptors originate from a woman between 18 and 30 years old in good health.

This clonotype has a handful of counts. This chain joins TRBV30 and TRBJ1-2; no clear D. The V gene's germline CDR1 is GTSNPN and CDR2 SVGIG (reference sequence). The CDR3 extends over 13 amino acids. Trimming stripped 0 bases from V and 8 bases from J, with 13 bases between. The CDR3 region has the DNA TGTGCCTGGAGTGTAACCGGGGTCTACGGCTACACCTTC. Encoded protein: CAWSVTGVYGYTF. The full variable domain, its missing parts supplied by reference TRBV30 and TRBJ1-2, is SQTIHQWPATLVQPVGSPLSLECTVEGTSNPNLYWYRQAAGRGLQLLFYSVGIGQISSEVPQNLSASRPQDRQFILSSKKLLLSDSGFYLCAWSVTGVYGYTFGSGTRLTVV.

This clonotype was detected many times. The chain couples TRBV6-2 or TRBV6-3 to TRBJ2-1, with TRBD1 as a possible D gene (5 bases). This CDR3 spans 13 amino acids. The ends were cut back, 8 bases at V and 4 bases at J, with 12 bases in the middle. The germline gives CDR1 MNHEY, CDR2 SVGEGT. CDR3 coding DNA: TGTGCCAGCCTCCAGGGCCCTTACAATGAGCAGTTCTTC. It yields the protein CASLQGPYNEQFF.

The J gene is TRBJ2-7, the V gene TRBV6-6; D might be TRBD2 (6 bases). The germline CDR1 and CDR2 sequences are MNHNY and SVGAGI (reference sequence). This CDR3 has 12 residues. Trimming cost V 5 bases and J 3 bases, with 8 bases left between them. CDR3 in amino acids: CASSRDFYEQYF. CDR3 coding DNA: TGTGCCAGCAGTCGGGACTTCTACGAGCAGTACTTC.

A few counts support this clonotype. This rearrangement joins TRBV12-3 or TRBV12-4 to TRBJ2-1; 7 nucleotides align to TRBD2. The V segment lost 7 bases and the J segment 6 bases; nucleotides outside the gene matches: 15. The CDR3 has 16 residues. CDR3 sequence (DNA): TGTGCCAGCACTATATCTCGGGCTAGCGGAACCAATGAGCAGTTCTTC. Translation: CASTISRASGTNEQFF.

CDR3 protein: CASIGVGQGDTQYF. The DNA for the CDR3 is TGTGCCAGCATTGGTGTTGGACAAGGAGATACGCAGTATTTT. The genes are TRBV12-3 or TRBV12-4 and TRBJ2-3; D might be TRBD1 (5 bases). This CDR3 region has 14 residues. Trimming took off 7 bases at V and 5 bases at J, with 16 bases between the two ends.

The chain carries TRBV6-2 or TRBV6-3 and TRBJ2-1, with unresolved D. V lost 4 bases and J 8 bases, leaving 18 bases between the germline ends. The CDR3 is made up of 15 amino acids. The germline gives CDR1 MNHEY, CDR2 SVGEGT. DNA for the CDR3: TGTGCCAGCAGTTCCGGGCAAACTGCTTGGGATGAGCAGTTCTTC. Encoded protein: CASSSGQTAWDEQFF.

The chain carries TRBV20-1 and TRBJ2-2; 9 bases map to TRBD2. The CDR3 is 17 residues long. V lost 1 base to trimming and J lost 6 bases; unmatched junction nucleotides: 12. The germline V gene encodes CDR1 DFQATT and CDR2 SNEGSKA (reference sequence). The CDR3 region has the DNA TGCAGTGCTAGAGCGTTGGGGGTAGCGGGAGCCCCCGGGGAGCTGTTTTTT. Its protein is CSARALGVAGAPGELFF.

This clonotype has ten or more counts. J is TRBJ2-3 and V is TRBV7-2; 11 positions match TRBD2. The CDR3 runs 16 residues. From germline, CDR1 is SGHTA and CDR2 FQGNSA. Trimming removed 1 base from V and 2 bases from J; junction bases left unmatched: 2. The CDR3 sequence: CASSLELAGVTDTQYF. The CDR3, as DNA: TGTGCCAGCAGCTTAGAACTAGCGGGGGTCACAGATACGCAGTATTTT.

This clonotype was detected many times. This chain joins TRBV29-1 and TRBJ1-2, with D possibly being TRBD1 (5 bases). The germline gives CDR1 SQVTM, CDR2 ANQGSEA. The CDR3 consists of 13 residues. V lost 6 bases to trimming and J lost 1 base, with 12 bases between them. The CDR3 sequence: CSVTQGDNYGYTF. DNA for the CDR3: TGCAGCGTCACCCAGGGAGATAACTATGGCTACACCTTC.

This clonotype was detected only a few times. The rearrangement links TRBV15 to TRBJ2-7, with 7 nucleotides matching TRBD1. The trim removed 5 bases at V and 3 bases at J, leaving 13 bases unmatched. Germline CDR1 is LNHNV and CDR2 is YYDKDF (reference sequence). There are 16 residues in the CDR3. CDR3 loop: CATSGGSGGKFYEQYF. CDR3 DNA: TGTGCCACCAGCGGGGGATCAGGGGGAAAGTTCTACGAGCAGTACTTC.

In its sample, this clonotype was seen a few times. The genes are TRBV4-1 and TRBJ2-5; 7 nucleotides agree with TRBD2. The V gene's germline CDR1 is MGHRA and CDR2 YSYEKL. The CDR3 length is 18 residues. J was trimmed by 1 base and V by 4 bases; bases with no gene match: 15. The CDR3 DNA follows: TGCGCCAGCAGCCGGTTGCTAAAAACCAAGCGGGGCCAAGAGACCCAGTACTTC. Translation gives CASSRLLKTKRGQETQYF.

This clonotype was seen many times. The V call is TRBV9, the J call TRBJ1-5; weak D call: TRBD1 (6 bases). This CDR3 has 15 amino acids. The V end was cut by 4 bases, the J end by 0 bases, with 11 bases between. Germline V gene data show CDR1 as SGDLS and CDR2 as YYNGEE. The CDR3 region has the DNA TGTGCCAGCAGCCGCGGGGGCTATAGCAATCAGCCCCAGCATTTT. Translating it yields CASSRGGYSNQPQHF.

This clonotype has ten or more counts. V and J are TRBV29-1 and TRBJ2-3; D possibly corresponds to TRBD1 (5 bases). This CDR3 has 14 residues. From germline, CDR1 is SQVTM and CDR2 ANQGSEA. Trimming shortened V by 3 bases and J by 4 bases, and 14 bases separated the two germline ends. The CDR3 sequence: CSVEGSWGADTQYF. The CDR3 bases are TGCAGCGTTGAGGGCTCTTGGGGCGCAGATACGCAGTATTTT.

Ten or more counts support this clonotype. CDR3 residues: CASSSQGSPYEQYF. CDR3 in DNA: TGTGCCAGCAGTTCACAGGGGAGCCCCTACGAGCAGTACTTC. The V call is TRBV27, the J call TRBJ2-7; 7 bases agree with TRBD1. With V trimmed by 4 bases and J by 2 bases, 5 bases remained unmatched. Per germline, CDR1 MNHEY and CDR2 SMNVEV (reference sequence). This CDR3 region has 14 residues.

This clonotype was observed at least ten times. The chain couples TRBV27 to TRBJ2-3; D is unresolved. The V gene lost 5 bases and the J gene lost 4 bases, with 16 bases spanning the gap. The germline V gene encodes CDR1 MNHEY and CDR2 SMNVEV (reference sequence). This CDR3 comprises 15 residues. CDR3 sequence reads: CASSPIRGTADTQYF. In DNA form, the CDR3 reads TGTGCCAGCAGTCCCATTAGAGGAACAGCAGATACGCAGTATTTT.

A few counts support this clonotype. This chain joins TRBV18 and TRBJ2-2, with 7 bases aligning to TRBD1. CDR3 size: 16 residues. The V gene's germline CDR1 is KGHSH and CDR2 LQKENI. After removal of 2 bases from V and 4 bases from J, the junction contained 7 bases not matched to a gene. This CDR3 is CASSPIGTDFTGELFF. CDR3 in DNA: TGTGCCAGCTCACCAATTGGGACAGATTTCACCGGGGAGCTGTTTTTT. The variable domain in full, completed from reference TRBV18 and TRBJ2-2, reads NAGVMQNPRHLVRRRGQEARLRCSPMKGHSHVYWYRQLPEEGLKFMVYLQKENIIDESGMPKERFSAEFPKEGPSILRIQQVVRGDSAAYFCASSPIGTDFTGELFFGEGSRLTVL.

The table lists this clonotype with many counts. The V and J genes are TRBV6-6 and TRBJ2-3; D unresolved. This CDR3 contains 12 residues. Germline V gene sequence: CDR1 MNHNY, CDR2 SVGAGI (reference sequence). The V and J ends lost 9 bases and 1 base respectively, with 8 bases between them. The CDR3 is CASISGTDTQYF. CDR3 nucleotides: TGTGCCAGTATCTCGGGCACAGATACGCAGTATTTT.

This clonotype was found many times. This rearrangement joins TRBV27 to TRBJ2-7; D gene unclear. CDR1 is MNHEY and CDR2 is SMNVEV in the germline V gene (reference sequence). CDR3 length equals 12 residues. V lost 5 bases and J 3 bases, leaving 8 bases between the germline ends. Here the CDR3 reads CASSGDNYEQYF. CDR3 DNA sequence: TGTGCCAGCAGTGGAGACAACTACGAGCAGTACTTC.

This clonotype occurred many times. This chain joins TRBV7-6 and TRBJ2-1; 9 nucleotides agree with TRBD2. After removal of 1 base from V and 5 bases from J, the junction contained 6 bases not matched to a gene. CDR1 and CDR2 from the germline V gene are SGHVS and FNYEAQ. The CDR3 length is 16 residues. This CDR3 reads CASSLEAGGRNNEQFF. CDR3 nucleotides: TGTGCCAGCAGCTTAGAGGCGGGGGGGCGCAACAATGAGCAGTTCTTC.

This clonotype was seen many times. This chain uses TRBV12-3 or TRBV12-4 with TRBJ2-5, with D unclear. The CDR3 contains 11 residues. The V gene lost 3 bases and the J gene lost 3 bases, with 2 bases spanning the gap. As DNA, the CDR3 is TGTGCCAGCAGTTTCGAAGAGACCCAGTACTTC. Translated: CASSFEETQYF.

In its sample, this clonotype was seen a few times. This chain connects TRBV29-1 to TRBJ2-1; D gene uncertain. Trimming removed 4 bases at V and 6 bases at J, with 16 bases between. This CDR3 has 14 amino acids. The germline V gene encodes CDR1 SQVTM and CDR2 ANQGSEA. DNA for the CDR3: TGCAGCGTTGCTTTGCAAACCCCGGGCAATGAGCAGTTCTTC. Translation gives CSVALQTPGNEQFF.